This T cell receptor (beta chain) was documented in a study of response to subunit inactivated influenza vaccine. The germline CDR1 and CDR2 sequences are SGHDN and FVKESK. V lost 8 bases, J lost 6 bases, and 10 bases lay in between. The CDR3 is 11 residues long. From the RT-PCR reads, TCRdb called clonotypes with MiXCR, one entry per CDR3 protein. This table has 500,000 to 650,000 distinct CDR3 sequences, less than 10% appearing once. In its sample, this clonotype was seen a few times. The chain uses TRBV14 and TRBJ1-1; D is uncertain. This clonotype was obtained from a man aged 50 to 69 who received an inactivated influenza vaccine. Sequencing used PBMCs from blood, obtained roughly 24 months after vaccination. CDR3 DNA: TGTGCCAGCCGGTCGTACGCTGAAGCTTTCTTT. Amino acid sequence: CASRSYAEAFF.